The clone carrying this T cell receptor beta chain showed up just once. Its antigen is currently unknown. The entry originates in a study of cytomegalovirus exposure and HLA in healthy donors. Study-wide results and limits: Being productive about 87% or about 30% of the time was typical of most TCR beta V segments in an earlier analysis.

The PCR employed 60 Vbeta primers together with 13 Jbeta primers. Assay used: immunoSEQ multiplex PCR; TCRdb lists only in-frame clones, some missing. The table records about 160,000 clones, roughly 85% of them present only once. The CDR3 has 13 amino acids. Looked up from germline, CDR1 is SQVTM and CDR2 is ANQGSEA. The junction had 2 bases not matched to a gene; V was cut back by 4 bases and J by 3 bases. The source is a young woman in good health and CMV-seronegative. This chain joins TRBV29-1 and TRBJ1-2, with 10 positions matching TRBD1. Sequencing was carried out using PBMCs. The CDR3: CSVGTGGDYGYTF. CDR3 nucleotide sequence: TGCAGCGTTGGGACAGGGGGAGACTATGGCTACACCTTC.